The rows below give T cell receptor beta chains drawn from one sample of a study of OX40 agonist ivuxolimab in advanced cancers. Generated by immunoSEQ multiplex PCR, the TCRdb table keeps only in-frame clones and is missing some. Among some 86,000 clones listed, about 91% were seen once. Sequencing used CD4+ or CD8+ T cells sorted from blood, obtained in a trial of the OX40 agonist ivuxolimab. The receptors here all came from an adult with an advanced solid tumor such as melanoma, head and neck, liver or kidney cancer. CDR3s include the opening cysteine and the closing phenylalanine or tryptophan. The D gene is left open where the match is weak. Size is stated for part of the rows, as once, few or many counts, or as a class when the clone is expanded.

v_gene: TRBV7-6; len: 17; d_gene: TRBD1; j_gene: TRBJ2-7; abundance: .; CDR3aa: CASSLAPTTGVGDEQYF; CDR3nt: TGTGCCAGCAGCTTAGCCCCCACTACAGGGGTCGGGGACGAGCAGTACTTC
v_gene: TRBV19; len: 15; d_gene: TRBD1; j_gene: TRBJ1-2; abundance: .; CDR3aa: CASSTDGQGSYGYTF; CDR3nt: TGTGCCAGTAGCACCGATGGACAGGGCAGCTATGGCTACACCTTC
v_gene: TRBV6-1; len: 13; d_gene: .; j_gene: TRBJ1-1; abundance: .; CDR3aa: CASSGTGSTEAFF; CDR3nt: TGTGCCAGCAGCGGAACAGGGAGCACTGAAGCTTTCTTT
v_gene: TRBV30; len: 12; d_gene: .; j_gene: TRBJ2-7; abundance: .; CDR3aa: CAWSVGPYEQYF; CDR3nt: TGTGCCTGGAGTGTTGGACCCTACGAGCAGTACTTC
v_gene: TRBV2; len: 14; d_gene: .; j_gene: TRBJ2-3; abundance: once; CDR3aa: CASSGTPPRDTQYF; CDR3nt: TGTGCCAGCAGTGGGACTCCTCCAAGGGATACGCAGTATTTT
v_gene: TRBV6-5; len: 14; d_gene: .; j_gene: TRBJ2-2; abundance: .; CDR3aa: CASRGQGNTGELFF; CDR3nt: TGTGCCAGCCGGGGGCAGGGGAACACCGGGGAGCTGTTTTTT
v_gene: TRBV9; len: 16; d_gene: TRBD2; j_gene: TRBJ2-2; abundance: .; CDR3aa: CASSAQAGVNTGELFF; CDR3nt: TGTGCCAGCAGCGCCCAAGCGGGGGTTAACACCGGGGAGCTGTTTTTT
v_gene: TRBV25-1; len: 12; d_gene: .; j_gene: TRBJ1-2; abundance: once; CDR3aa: CASRGVGYGYTF; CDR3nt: TGTGCCAGCAGAGGGGTTGGCTATGGCTACACCTTC
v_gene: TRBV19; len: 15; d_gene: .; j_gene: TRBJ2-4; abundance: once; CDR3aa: CASRDSIPAKNIQYF; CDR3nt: TGTGCCAGTAGGGACAGTATCCCGGCCAAAAACATTCAGTACTTC
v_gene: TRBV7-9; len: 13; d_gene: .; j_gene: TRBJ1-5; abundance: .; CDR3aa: CASAAGVHQPQHF; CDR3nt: TGTGCCAGCGCAGCGGGCGTACATCAGCCCCAGCATTTT
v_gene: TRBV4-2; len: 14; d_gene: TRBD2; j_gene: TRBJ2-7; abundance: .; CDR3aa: CASSQVLAAYEQYF; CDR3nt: TGTGCCAGCAGCCAAGTACTAGCGGCCTACGAGCAGTACTTC
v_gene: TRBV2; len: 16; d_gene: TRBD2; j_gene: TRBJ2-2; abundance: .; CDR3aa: CASSPERGWGTGELFF; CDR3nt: TGTGCCAGCAGTCCCGAGCGGGGATGGGGCACCGGGGAGCTGTTTTTT
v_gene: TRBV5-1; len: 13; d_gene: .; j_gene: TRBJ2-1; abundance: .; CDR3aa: CASSSGVDNEQFF; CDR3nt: TGCGCCAGCAGCTCTGGGGTCGACAATGAGCAGTTCTTC
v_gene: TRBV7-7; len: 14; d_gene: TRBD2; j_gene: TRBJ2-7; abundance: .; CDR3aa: CASSPTGTSGEQYF; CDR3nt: TGTGCTAGCAGCCCAACCGGGACTAGCGGGGAGCAGTACTTC
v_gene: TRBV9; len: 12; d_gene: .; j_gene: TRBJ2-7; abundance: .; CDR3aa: CASSVGQGEQYF; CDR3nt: TGTGCCAGCAGCGTAGGCCAGGGCGAGCAGTACTTC
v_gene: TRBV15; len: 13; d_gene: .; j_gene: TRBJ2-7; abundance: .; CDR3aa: CATSEQVLYEQYF; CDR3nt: TGTGCCACCAGCGAACAGGTCCTCTACGAGCAGTACTTC
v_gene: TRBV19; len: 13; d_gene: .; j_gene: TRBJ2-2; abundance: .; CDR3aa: CASSPWGSGELFF; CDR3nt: TGTGCCAGTTCCCCCTGGGGGTCCGGGGAGCTGTTTTTT
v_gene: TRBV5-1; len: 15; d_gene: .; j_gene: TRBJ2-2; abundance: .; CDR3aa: CASSYVRANTGELFF; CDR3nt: TGCGCCAGCAGCTATGTCCGGGCGAACACCGGGGAGCTGTTTTTT